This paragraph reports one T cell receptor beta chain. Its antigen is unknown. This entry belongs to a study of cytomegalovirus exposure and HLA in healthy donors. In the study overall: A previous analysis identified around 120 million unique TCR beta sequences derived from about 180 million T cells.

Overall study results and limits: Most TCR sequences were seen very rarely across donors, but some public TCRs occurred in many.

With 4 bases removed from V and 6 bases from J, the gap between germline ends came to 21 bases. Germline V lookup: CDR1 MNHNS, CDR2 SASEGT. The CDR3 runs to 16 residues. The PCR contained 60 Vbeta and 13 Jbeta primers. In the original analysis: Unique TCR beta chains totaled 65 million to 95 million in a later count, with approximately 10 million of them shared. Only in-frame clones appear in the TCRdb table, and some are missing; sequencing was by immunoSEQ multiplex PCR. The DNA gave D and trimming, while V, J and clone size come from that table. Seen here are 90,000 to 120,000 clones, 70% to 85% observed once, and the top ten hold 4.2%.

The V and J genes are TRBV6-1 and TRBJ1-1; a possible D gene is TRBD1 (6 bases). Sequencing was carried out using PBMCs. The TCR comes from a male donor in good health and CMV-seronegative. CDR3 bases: TGTGCCAGCAGTGCTAAACTCGGACAGCGCCGAGCTGAAGCTTTCTTT. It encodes CASSAKLGQRRAEAFF.